A single sample gave rise to the 13 T cell receptor beta chains below, sequenced in a study of T cell responses to AZD1222 COVID-19 vaccine. Clones were sequenced by immunoSEQ multiplex PCR, and TCRdb holds only the in-frame ones, with some missing. The data contain 150,000 or so clones, under 95% of them singletons. Sequencing was performed on peripheral blood, taken on day 0 of AZD1222 vaccination. Source of these receptors: an adult in good health.

The genes are TRBV6-1 and TRBJ1-1; maybe TRBD1 (6 bases). The V and J ends lost 6 bases and 0 bases respectively, with 20 bases between them. The CDR3 runs 17 residues. Germline loops: CDR1 MNHNS, CDR2 SASEGT. CDR3 residues: CASSERRLGGLNTEAFF. The CDR3, as DNA: TGTGCCAGCAGCGAACGTAGACTGGGGGGCCTGAACACTGAAGCTTTCTTT.

V gene TRBV4-2 combines with J gene TRBJ1-5; TRBD1 matches 8 bases. The length of the CDR3 is 16 residues. Germline V gives CDR1 LGHNA, CDR2 YNFKEQ. Trimming cost V 0 bases and J 6 bases; bases outside gene matches: 7. CDR3 nucleotides: TGTGCCAGCAGCCAAGAGAGGACAGGGTGGGGTCAGCCCCAGCATTTT. Amino acid sequence: CASSQERTGWGQPQHF.

The chain recombines TRBV2 with TRBJ1-1; no reliable D call. Germline-derived CDR1 and CDR2 are SNHLY and FYNNEI. This CDR3 region has 15 residues. Trimming took off 1 base at V and 0 bases at J, with 9 bases between the two ends. The CDR3 loop is CASSEVWAVNTEAFF. The CDR3 DNA reads TGTGCCAGCAGTGAAGTTTGGGCCGTGAACACTGAAGCTTTCTTT.

The chain is built from TRBV19 and TRBJ2-1; 10 bases line up with TRBD2. The germline V gene has CDR1 LNHDA and CDR2 SQIVND (reference sequence). Trimming cost V 1 base and J 7 bases; bases outside gene matches: 4. This CDR3 region has 15 residues. The CDR3 DNA is TGTGCCAGTAGTATAGCCAGCGGGGGGGTAAATGAGCAGTTCTTC. Its translation: CASSIASGGVNEQFF.

The chain carries TRBV29-1 and TRBJ2-7; 7 nucleotides match TRBD1. CDR1 and CDR2 (germline): SQVTM, ANQGSEA. Germline trimming cut 7 bases from V and 3 bases from J; bases unmatched to any gene: 3. The CDR3 has 11 amino acids. CDR3: CSARDSYEQYF. The CDR3 nucleotides are TGCAGCGCTCGGGACAGCTACGAGCAGTACTTC.

The sample holds one count of this clone. This chain joins TRBV28 and TRBJ1-1, with D possibly TRBD1 on 6 matching bases. The germline V and J ends were trimmed by 2 bases and 3 bases, with 16 bases remaining between them. CDR1 MDHEN and CDR2 SYDVKM come from the germline V gene. The CDR3 covers 16 residues. CDR3 residues: CASSLSGGAWDTEAFF. The CDR3 DNA is TGTGCCAGCAGTTTAAGCGGGGGCGCTTGGGACACTGAAGCTTTCTTT.

The CDR3 loop is CASSINPQGNTIYF. CDR3 in DNA: TGTGCCAGCAGTATTAACCCCCAGGGAAACACCATATATTTT. This chain connects TRBV2 to TRBJ1-3; D remains unclear. The CDR3 covers 14 residues. With 5 bases removed from V and 4 bases from J, the gap between germline ends came to 12 bases. The germline V gene has CDR1 SNHLY and CDR2 FYNNEI.

The J gene is TRBJ2-2, the V gene TRBV6-2 or TRBV6-3; the match to TRBD2 covers 9 bases. V dropped 2 bases and J dropped 2; count of bases not matched to a gene: 6. Germline V lookup: CDR1 MNHEY, CDR2 SVGEGT. The CDR3 is 17 amino acids. The CDR3 sequence is CASSYRLAEPNTGELFF. CDR3 sequence (DNA): TGTGCCAGCAGTTACAGACTAGCGGAACCTAACACCGGGGAGCTGTTTTTT.

The chain couples TRBV6-5 to TRBJ1-2, with D possibly matching TRBD1 (5 bases). V was shortened by 6 bases and J by 6 bases, with 20 bases between the two germline ends. Germline V CDR1 and CDR2: MNHEY, SVGAGI. The CDR3 runs to 15 residues. CDR3 bases: TGTGCCAGCAGCGCGGGGACCCCCACCGTGAATGGCTACACCTTC. Protein product: CASSAGTPTVNGYTF.

CDR3 loop: CASSYLGSNNEQFF. DNA for the CDR3: TGTGCCAGCAGTTACTTAGGCAGTAACAATGAGCAGTTCTTC. The chain uses TRBV6-5 and TRBJ2-1; no definite D call. The CDR3 is made up of 14 amino acids. The germline gives CDR1 MNHEY, CDR2 SVGAGI. V shed 1 base and J shed 5 bases, with 9 bases lying between them.

The rearrangement uses TRBV12-5 and TRBJ1-5; D call uncertain. This CDR3 has 13 residues. Germline CDR1 is LGHNT and CDR2 is FRNRAP. V lost 1 base and J lost 10, with 11 bases in between. CDR3 sequence: CASGLDLLVPQHF. DNA for the CDR3: TGTGCTAGTGGTTTGGATCTGCTTGTACCCCAGCATTTT.

This chain uses TRBV7-8 with TRBJ1-2; maybe TRBD1 (6 bases). The germline V gene has CDR1 SGHVS and CDR2 FQNEAQ. V was clipped by 0 bases and J by 5 bases, with 10 bases between them. The CDR3 has 14 amino acids. CDR3 region: CASSLAGTIYGYTF. The CDR3 nucleotides read TGTGCCAGCAGCTTAGCCGGGACAATTTATGGCTACACCTTC.

The chain links TRBV6-1 to TRBJ2-7; D is perhaps TRBD2 (5 bases). V lost 4 bases, J lost 1 base, and 20 bases lay in between. Germline CDR1 is MNHNS and CDR2 is SASEGT. The CDR3 runs to 17 residues. CDR3 in DNA: TGTGCCAGCAGTGTCCCCGCCTGGGAAGGGAGATCCTACGAGCAGTACTTC. Protein sequence: CASSVPAWEGRSYEQYF.